These T cell receptor beta chains were read from a single sample in a study of CD8+ T cells in alopecia areata. Repertoires were generated with immunoSEQ multiplex PCR, while TCRdb's copy carries only in-frame clones and drops some. The data contain about 210,000 clones, 35% to 40% of them seen just once; the ten biggest clones take up almost 0.5%. Here the sequenced sample was CD4+ T cells sorted from blood, taken at approximately week 31, from a patient treated with tofacitinib. The receptors shown here come from a human donor with alopecia areata. Each CDR3 is given with its conserved first and last residue. Fields, in order: J gene, V gene, D gene, CDR3 protein. A D gene is named only where the DNA matches it firmly.

>TRBJ2-7|TRBV27|-
CASTPAASSYEQYF
>TRBJ1-1|TRBV7-9|-
CAGVGQVNTEAFF
>TRBJ1-1|TRBV5-1|-
CASSRTVNTEAFF
>TRBJ2-3|TRBV9|TRBD2
CASSVSGGVSTDTQYF
>TRBJ2-1|TRBV5-1|TRBD1
CASSATGASYNEQFF
>TRBJ1-4|TRBV2|TRBD1
CASRPTGAFEKLFF
>TRBJ2-7|TRBV7-2|-
CASSLAGDSAYEQYF
>TRBJ2-1|TRBV30|TRBD2
CAWTSGLAGDNEQFF
>TRBJ1-4|TRBV5-1|-
CASSLGGNGEKLFF
>TRBJ2-3|TRBV11-2|-
CASSPHNTQYF
>TRBJ1-3|TRBV2|-
CASRGHRLSGNTIYF
>TRBJ2-7|TRBV7-9|-
CASSLLSPGSEQYF
>TRBJ2-7|TRBV11-2|-
CASSRTQGSYEQYF
>TRBJ2-3|TRBV2|TRBD2
CASTRGGLDTQYF
>TRBJ2-1|TRBV15|-
CAISREGRNHNEQFF
>TRBJ1-1|TRBV20-1|-
CSARPEAFF
>TRBJ2-3|TRBV30|TRBD1
CAWGQAVTDTQYF
>TRBJ2-3|TRBV29-1|-
CSGNYDSSPPTQYF
>TRBJ2-3|TRBV5-1|-
CASSLASTISTDTQYF
>TRBJ1-1|TRBV7-2|-
CASSPRALGEAFF
>TRBJ1-2|TRBV5-6|TRBD1
CASSLEDRAYGYTF
>TRBJ2-3|TRBV30|-
CAWRARASDTQYF
>TRBJ1-1|TRBV9|-
CASSVLGLGTEAFF
>TRBJ1-1|TRBV20-1|-
CSARVNTEAFF
>TRBJ1-1|TRBV7-3|-
CASSLRGSYTEAFF
>TRBJ1-3|TRBV27|-
CASSSAGNTIYF
>TRBJ2-2|TRBV19|-
CASRQQTGPGELFF
>-|TRBV9|-
CASSVGGGGDYEQYF
>TRBJ1-2|TRBV7-9|-
CASSFTGPSGYTF
>TRBJ2-3|TRBV5-1|-
CASSEGTTDTQYF
>TRBJ2-5|TRBV5-1|-
CASSLVAAIQETQYF
>TRBJ2-7|TRBV4-1|TRBD1
CASSPRDRSYEQYF
>TRBJ1-6|TRBV6-1|-
CASSDRYNSPLHF